A single sample is the source of the 28 T cell receptor beta chains below, sequenced in a study of T cell changes during pregnancy in multiple sclerosis. This table comes from immunoSEQ multiplex PCR, and its TCRdb copy is limited to in-frame clones, with some not included. The sample holds 37,000 or so clones, around 94% seen once. The starting material was peripheral blood, obtained in the third trimester of pregnancy. These receptors were obtained from a female donor with multiple sclerosis, enrolled in a pregnancy study.

CDR3 DNA: TGTGCCAGCAGCTCAAACGCGGGAGACGCCTACGAGCAGTACTTC. As protein: CASSSNAGDAYEQYF. The rearrangement links TRBV7-6 to TRBJ2-7, with 7 bases fitting TRBD2. J gave up 2 bases and V 4 bases, and 8 bases lay outside the gene matches. Per germline, CDR1 SGHVS and CDR2 FNYEAQ. The CDR3 runs to 15 residues. Full variable domain (rest looked up from reference TRBV7-6 and TRBJ2-7): GAGVSQSPRYKVTKRGQDVALRCDPISGHVSLYWYRQALGQGPEFLTYFNYEAQQDKSGLPNDRFSAERPEGSISTLTIQRTEQRDSAMYRCASSSNAGDAYEQYFGPGTRLTVT.

This sequence joins TRBV9 and TRBJ2-7; 12 nucleotides line up with TRBD2. Germline V gene lookup returns CDR1 SGDLS and CDR2 YYNGEE. Trimming took 1 base from V and 1 from J; bases not matched to a gene: 6. The CDR3 spans 17 residues. CDR3: CASSVTPGLAGSYEQYF. The CDR3 DNA reads as TGTGCCAGCAGCGTAACTCCAGGACTAGCGGGATCCTACGAGCAGTACTTC.

The J gene is TRBJ2-1, the V gene TRBV9; TRBD2 matches 10 bases. The CDR3 sequence is 15 residues long. Per germline, CDR1 SGDLS and CDR2 YYNGEE. Trimming cost V 6 bases and J 4 bases; bases outside gene matches: 7. The CDR3 loop is CASTRSGGGYNEQFF. Here the CDR3 DNA reads TGTGCCAGCACCCGCAGCGGGGGGGGTTACAATGAGCAGTTCTTC.

This sequence joins TRBV7-9 and TRBJ2-7, with TRBD1 matching over 9 bases. The CDR3 has 12 amino acids. V gave up 2 bases and J gave up 11 bases; unmatched junction bases: 4. Germline values: CDR1 SEHNR, CDR2 FQNEAQ (reference sequence). DNA for the CDR3: TGTGCCAGCAGCTTAAGGGGGGACAGGGAGTACTTC. Translating gives CASSLRGDREYF. The complete variable domain, with remaining parts taken from reference TRBV7-9 and TRBJ2-7, reads DTGVSQNPRHKITKRGQNVTFRCDPISEHNRLYWYRQTLGQGPEFLTYFQNEAQLEKSRLLSDRFSAERPKGSFSTLEIQRTEQGDSAMYLCASSLRGDREYFGPGTRLTVT.

The rearrangement links TRBV7-2 to TRBJ2-1; D possibly corresponds to TRBD2 (5 bases). Trimming stripped 2 bases from V and 2 bases from J, with 7 bases between. Germline V gene data show CDR1 as SGHTA and CDR2 as FQGNSA. This CDR3 comprises 14 residues. The DNA of the CDR3 is TGTGCCAGCAGCTTAAGCGGTCCCTACAATGAGCAGTTCTTC. It is translated as CASSLSGPYNEQFF.

The chain carries TRBV19 and TRBJ2-1; 10 positions match TRBD2. The CDR3 extends over 18 amino acids. CDR1 is LNHDA and CDR2 is SQIVND in the germline V gene (reference sequence). V gave up 3 bases and J gave up 6 bases; unmatched junction bases: 14. The chain's CDR3 is CASSMPPKWSGRANEQFF. In DNA, the CDR3 is TGTGCCAGTAGTATGCCCCCCAAATGGAGCGGGAGGGCCAATGAGCAGTTCTTC.

The gene calls are TRBV5-1 and TRBJ2-6; tentatively, D is TRBD2 (6 bases). This CDR3 spans 18 amino acids. The germline V and J ends were trimmed by 1 base and 0 bases, with 14 bases remaining between them. The germline gives CDR1 SGHRS, CDR2 YFSETQ. The CDR3 DNA is TGCGCCAGCAGCTTGAGGCGGGGACCCTTCTCTGGGGCCAACGTCCTGACTTTC. The encoded protein is CASSLRRGPFSGANVLTF.

The chain couples TRBV27 to TRBJ2-7, with D possibly TRBD2 on 6 matching bases. Per the germline V gene, CDR1 is MNHEY and CDR2 is SMNVEV (reference sequence). The germline V and J ends were trimmed by 3 bases and 7 bases, with 19 bases remaining between them. The CDR3 totals 15 residues. CDR3 sequence reads: CASSFTAGRLGEQYF. The CDR3 DNA follows: TGTGCCAGCAGTTTCACGGCAGGGAGGTTGGGGGAGCAGTACTTC.

This CDR3 is CASSTNNEQFF. The CDR3 DNA reads TGTGCCAGCAGCACTAACAATGAGCAGTTCTTC. This rearrangement joins TRBV7-9 to TRBJ2-1; no firm D call. The germline V gene has CDR1 SEHNR and CDR2 FQNEAQ (reference sequence). The CDR3 runs to 11 residues. Trimming removed 5 bases at V and 5 bases at J, with 4 bases between.

This clone came up once. The chain uses TRBV19 and TRBJ1-2, with D uncertain. Germline lookup yields CDR1 LNHDA and CDR2 SQIVND (reference sequence). The CDR3 has 12 residues. Trimming shortened V by 4 bases and J by 4 bases, and 7 bases separated the two germline ends. The CDR3, as DNA: TGTGCCAGTAGTACCAACACCTATGGCTACACCTTC. It encodes CASSTNTYGYTF.

This clone occurred once. This chain connects TRBV14 to TRBJ1-5; 10 bases fit TRBD1. V shed 1 base, J shed 4 bases, and the junction held 4 bases outside the gene matches. CDR3 size: 16 residues. CDR1 is SGHDN, CDR2 FVKESK, per germline. In nucleotides, the CDR3 is TGTGCCAGCAGCCAAGTAATGGGACAGGGGAATCAGCCCCAGCATTTT. Encoded protein: CASSQVMGQGNQPQHF.

The rearrangement links TRBV7-2 to TRBJ2-5, with a possible D match to TRBD2 (6 bases). The CDR3 runs to 15 residues. V lost 2 bases and J 2 bases, leaving 12 bases between the germline ends. Germline CDR1 reads SGHTA; CDR2 reads FQGNSA. CDR3 in amino acids: CASSLSRGYQETQYF. The CDR3 bases are TGTGCCAGCAGCTTATCTCGGGGGTATCAAGAGACCCAGTACTTC.

The V call is TRBV9, the J call TRBJ2-2; the D is unclear. Between the trimmed V and J ends, which lost 4 bases and 4 bases, there was a span of 5 bases. There are 12 residues in the CDR3. The germline CDR1 and CDR2 sequences are SGDLS and YYNGEE. CDR3 coding DNA: TGTGCCAGCAGCTGGGCCACCGGGGAGCTGTTTTTT. This sequence encodes CASSWATGELFF.

The table lists this clone with a few counts. The chain recombines TRBV9 with TRBJ1-6; TRBD1 is a possible D gene (5 bases). Deletions cut 7 bases from V and 7 bases from J, with 18 bases between. Germline V gene lookup returns CDR1 SGDLS and CDR2 YYNGEE. The length of the CDR3 is 15 residues. CDR3 DNA: TGTGCCAGCGCCCGGGGGGGTGGGGTGAATTCACCCCTCCACTTT. This codes for CASARGGGVNSPLHF.

The J gene is TRBJ2-5, the V gene TRBV7-6, with TRBD2 matching over 8 bases. Trimming took 0 bases from V and 3 from J; bases not matched to a gene: 3. The CDR3 consists of 15 residues. Germline assignment: CDR1 SGHVS and CDR2 FNYEAQ. CDR3 bases: TGTGCCAGCAGCTTAGCCGGAGCGGGGGAAGAGACCCAGTACTTC. Encoded protein: CASSLAGAGEETQYF.

The V call is TRBV4-1, the J call TRBJ2-3; D is possibly TRBD1 (5 bases). V was shortened by 0 bases and J by 3 bases, with 19 bases between the two germline ends. Per germline, CDR1 MGHRA and CDR2 YSYEKL. The CDR3 runs 18 residues. The CDR3: CASSQDFSRADLTDTQYF. The CDR3 nucleotides read TGCGCCAGCAGCCAAGATTTCTCCAGGGCAGATTTGACAGATACGCAGTATTTT.

The gene calls are TRBV6-5 and TRBJ2-1; 9 bases are shared with TRBD2. Losses at the gene ends were 6 bases for V and 5 bases for J; bases not matched to a gene: 5. Germline V gene sequence: CDR1 MNHEY, CDR2 SVGAGI. The CDR3 is made up of 14 amino acids. In DNA form, the CDR3 reads TGTGCCAGCAGAAGCGGGGGGCAAAACAATGAGCAGTTCTTC. Its protein product is CASRSGGQNNEQFF.

This chain links TRBV5-1 with TRBJ2-1; 8 bases match TRBD2. Germline trimming cut 1 base from V and 7 bases from J; bases unmatched to any gene: 10. This CDR3 is built from 16 residues. In germline, CDR1 is SGHRS, CDR2 YFSETQ. In nucleotides, the CDR3 is TGCGCCAGCAGCTTGCAGACTAGCGCTAGGTTAAATGAGCAGTTCTTC. It codes for CASSLQTSARLNEQFF.

The DNA for the CDR3 is TGTGCCAGCAGCTTTCCGGGACAGGGATCACCTGAAGCTTTCTTT. Protein sequence: CASSFPGQGSPEAFF. The rearrangement joins TRBV11-3 to TRBJ1-1; 9 nucleotides line up with TRBD1. This CDR3 comprises 15 residues. The trim removed 3 bases at V and 6 bases at J, leaving 8 bases unmatched. Germline assignment: CDR1 SGHNT and CDR2 YENEEA.

The chain is built from TRBV9 and TRBJ1-6; D is possibly TRBD1 (6 bases). Trimming pared 0 bases from V and 6 bases from J, leaving 13 bases between. The CDR3 runs to 16 residues. Germline V gene data show CDR1 as SGDLS and CDR2 as YYNGEE. CDR3 nucleotide sequence: TGTGCCAGCAGCGTAGGGCCCCCGACAGGTAATTCACCCCTCCACTTT. It encodes CASSVGPPTGNSPLHF.

V and J are TRBV30 and TRBJ1-3; D remains unclear. The CDR3 is 11 amino acids. Germline V lookup: CDR1 GTSNPN, CDR2 SVGIG (reference sequence). The V end lost 4 bases, the J end lost 7 bases, and 8 bases lay between the germline ends. CDR3 sequence: CAWTILNTIYF. The CDR3 nucleotides are TGTGCCTGGACTATACTGAACACCATATATTTT.

The V call is TRBV4-3, the J call TRBJ2-1, with TRBD2 matching 9 bases. The CDR3 contains 15 residues. From germline, CDR1 is LGHNA and CDR2 YSLEER. J was trimmed by 7 bases and V by 1 base; bases with no gene match: 5. The chain's CDR3 is CASSQGLAGMNEQFF. Here the CDR3 DNA reads TGCGCCAGCAGCCAAGGTCTAGCGGGGATGAATGAGCAGTTCTTC.

V and J are TRBV9 and TRBJ2-3, with TRBD2 matching 9 bases. V shed 1 base, J shed 0 bases, and the junction held 3 bases outside the gene matches. The CDR3 loop spans 16 amino acids. Germline CDR1 SGDLS, CDR2 YYNGEE. The CDR3 DNA sequence: TGTGCCAGCAGCGTATTTGGGACTAGCAGCACAGATACGCAGTATTTT. Protein: CASSVFGTSSTDTQYF.

CDR3 sequence reads: CASSGLAGGYNEQFF. The CDR3 DNA sequence: TGTGCCAGCTCAGGACTAGCGGGGGGCTACAATGAGCAGTTCTTC. V is TRBV18 and J is TRBJ2-1; 14 nucleotides line up with TRBD2. J gave up 3 bases and V 5 bases, and 0 bases lay outside the gene matches. The CDR3 extends over 15 amino acids. Germline V CDR1 and CDR2: KGHSH, LQKENI.

This clone was observed a single time. This rearrangement joins TRBV9 to TRBJ2-3, with 10 bases fitting TRBD1. This CDR3 region has 18 residues. From germline, CDR1 is SGDLS and CDR2 YYNGEE. The V gene end was trimmed by 0 bases and the J gene end by 0 bases; junction bases not matched to a gene: 7. The CDR3 is CASSVGPGQGLSTDTQYF. Here the CDR3 DNA reads TGTGCCAGCAGCGTAGGCCCGGGACAGGGGTTGAGCACAGATACGCAGTATTTT.

The V gene is TRBV11-2, the J gene TRBJ1-4; 9 bases match TRBD1. The CDR3 length is 15 residues. Germline V gene data show CDR1 as SGHAT and CDR2 as FQNNGV. V dropped 1 base and J dropped 6; count of bases not matched to a gene: 3. The CDR3 protein is CASSLGDRDHEKLFF. The CDR3 bases are TGTGCCAGCAGCTTAGGGGACAGGGATCATGAAAAACTGTTTTTT.

The chain has TRBV10-3 and TRBJ2-5; 7 bases are shared with TRBD1. In germline, CDR1 is ENHRY, CDR2 SYGVKD. V lost 0 bases to trimming and J lost 5 bases; unmatched junction nucleotides: 6. The CDR3 spans 15 residues. DNA for the CDR3: TGTGCCATCAGTGAGTCTCGACAGGGATGGGAGACCCAGTACTTC. Translated: CAISESRQGWETQYF.

There are a few counts of this clone. The chain has TRBV28 and TRBJ1-2; no clear D gene. The CDR3 spans 13 residues. Germline CDR1 and CDR2: MDHEN and SYDVKM. V lost 8 bases to trimming and J lost 4 bases, with 14 bases between them. The DNA of the CDR3 is TGTGCCAGCCGGACCCCAGGAGGCTATGGCTACACCTTC. Its protein product is CASRTPGGYGYTF.